This TCR beta chain was profiled in a study of shared clonotypes between healthy human individuals. For sorted subsets, approximately 0.2 ug DNA per replicate equaled 30,000 or so T cell genomes. As processed by the authors: Filtering differed for immunoSEQ, which gave only junction sequences without quality scores. This table comes from immunoSEQ multiplex PCR, and its TCRdb copy is limited to in-frame clones, with some not included. Clone size and the V and J calls come from that table; the DNA yielded D and trimming. This sample carries about 1.9 million clones, around 95% of them seen once, and the ten largest clones take more than 1.5%. Naivety among CD8 cells was defined by CD45RO negativity and positive CCR7 selection, thereby excluding terminally differentiated effector memory CD45RA+ cells. Whole-study results and caveats: Sequencing depth was predicted to influence how clonotypes are shared among donors. Despite large depth, rarefaction showed incomplete sorted-subset sequencing.

In regard to this clone: Its antigen is as yet unknown.

With 4 bases clipped from V and 1 base from J, the junction kept 10 bases outside the gene matches. This CDR3 spans 17 amino acids. Germline V gene lookup returns CDR1 SGHNT and CDR2 YYREEE (reference sequence). The chain uses TRBV5-4 and TRBJ2-2, with 7 bases identical to TRBD1. Sequencing was carried out using naive CD8+ T cells from PBMCs. The source is a young man in good health. Some clones in this sample may be carry-over from other donors' samples. The CDR3 region has the DNA TGTGCCAGCAGCGTTATACCGGGACAGAAGAACACCGGGGAGCTGTTTTTT. Translation: CASSVIPGQKNTGELFF.